These T cell receptor beta chains were read from a single sample in a study of blood T cell repertoires in COVID-19. The repertoire was sequenced with immunoSEQ multiplex PCR; TCRdb's copy has only in-frame clones and lacks some. The data show approximately 390,000 clones, with roughly 86% seen just once and 2% to 2.5% held by the top ten. The sample taken for sequencing was PBMCs or T cells enriched from blood (not recorded which). The receptors shown here come from a woman in her thirties or forties with acute COVID-19. CDR3s include the opening cysteine and the closing phenylalanine or tryptophan. A D gene is named only where the DNA matches it firmly.

j_call d_call cdr3_length v_call cdr3_aa
TRBJ1-2 TRBD1 15 TRBV2 CASSSNRGSPNGYTF
TRBJ2-2 . 15 TRBV19 CASTSGITHPGELFF
TRBJ2-7 . 13 TRBV5-1 CASSRDSPYEQYF
TRBJ2-3 TRBD2 17 TRBV5-3 CARSLVRLAGVTDTQYF
TRBJ1-2 TRBD1 14 TRBV24-1 CATGGTGGDYGYTF
TRBJ2-3 . 16 TRBV25-1 CASSELARGLTDTQYF
TRBJ1-5 . 14 TRBV19 CASREGGTNQPQHF
TRBJ2-7 TRBD2 15 TRBV7-6 CASSSSGGPISEQYF
TRBJ2-3 . 14 TRBV5-1 CASSSGQNTDTQYF
TRBJ1-2 TRBD1 16 TRBV7-8 CASSPGVRGTGRGYTF
TRBJ1-3 . 15 TRBV28 CASGTGIEEGNTIYF
TRBJ1-1 . 16 TRBV6-5 CASSYSPTARATEAFF
TRBJ1-3 . 15 TRBV6-5 CASSPNTGQGNTIYF
TRBJ2-5 . 14 TRBV14 CASSQPGLFETQYF
TRBJ1-2 TRBD1 12 TRBV12-3/TRBV12-4 CASRGTEGGYTF
TRBJ1-2 . 18 TRBV11-2 CASSLVPPGPGSFYGYTF
TRBJ1-6 . 14 TRBV6-1 CASSERTENSPLHF
TRBJ1-1 . 15 TRBV7-6 CASSLAGADNTEAFF
TRBJ1-1 TRBD1 15 TRBV2 CASSTDRVWGTEAFF
TRBJ2-7 TRBD1 13 TRBV23-1 CASSRQGSHEQYF
TRBJ2-7 TRBD1 13 TRBV5-1 CASSAGQGYEQYF
TRBJ1-2 . 16 TRBV4-1 CASSQVVGAANYGYTF
TRBJ2-2 TRBD1 14 TRBV5-1 CASSPTGVTGELFF
TRBJ2-5 TRBD2 15 TRBV4-1 CASSPEAGGQETQYF
TRBJ1-2 . 15 TRBV4-2 CASSQEFLGAVGYTF
TRBJ1-2 . 13 TRBV28 CASSLLTNYGYTF
TRBJ1-1 TRBD1 18 TRBV27 CASSLSIRDRGLGTEAFF
TRBJ2-3 TRBD2 14 TRBV19 CASSIGGLADTQYF
TRBJ2-1 TRBD2 15 TRBV6-1 CASSEERGAYNEQFF
TRBJ1-3 . 15 TRBV5-1 CASSSGLISGNTIYF
TRBJ2-7 . 16 TRBV15 CATSREVGGLRTEQYF
TRBJ1-1 . 13 TRBV7-2 CASSLGTGWEAFF
TRBJ1-1 . 18 TRBV3-1/TRBV3-2 CASSQDRQGVLRNTEAFF
TRBJ2-7 TRBD2 16 TRBV3-1/TRBV3-2 CASSQDQLAGVREQYF
TRBJ2-7 . 15 TRBV27 CASSFDTPDGYEQYF
TRBJ1-5 . 14 TRBV2 CASSGTLGNQPQHF
TRBJ1-2 . 14 TRBV3-1/TRBV3-2 CASSQGPHIYGYTF
TRBJ1-5 TRBD1 15 TRBV19 CASSTGQGVHQPQHF
TRBJ1-6 TRBD1 15 TRBV19 CASSNRDSYNSPLHF
TRBJ1-1 . 14 TRBV7-8 CASSPMQGNTEAFF
TRBJ2-2 TRBD1 16 TRBV7-9 CASSLLQGANTGELFF
TRBJ1-1 TRBD1 12 TRBV2 CASVRDRGYHFF
TRBJ2-7 TRBD2 15 TRBV4-2 CASSQVGAGTYEQYF
TRBJ2-1 TRBD2 16 TRBV10-3 CAISEGAGISYNEQFF
TRBJ1-2 TRBD1 14 TRBV2 CASSATGPFYGYTF
TRBJ1-2 . 15 TRBV10-1 CASSESERTNYGYTF
TRBJ2-3 TRBD1 13 TRBV19 CASRTGGADTQYF
TRBJ2-7 TRBD1 16 TRBV20-1 CSASKPPGQGAYEQYF
TRBJ2-7 TRBD2 15 TRBV5-4 CASSLGSGGWDEQYF
TRBJ2-1 . 17 TRBV5-1 CASSFFRGELPYNEQFF
TRBJ1-1 TRBD1 15 TRBV27 CASRKTGGMNTEAFF
TRBJ1-6 . 14 TRBV6-5 CASSPGTNHSPLHF
TRBJ2-7 TRBD2 14 TRBV9 CASSPNSGVHEQYF
TRBJ2-2 TRBD2 16 TRBV7-6 CASSYLAGGRSGELFF
TRBJ2-7 TRBD2 13 TRBV29-1 CSVEEGRENEQYF